The next 14 T cell receptor beta chains were all read from a single sample in a study of blood T cell repertoires in COVID-19. Using immunoSEQ multiplex PCR, the repertoire was profiled, and TCRdb retains in-frame clones only, with some absent. This table holds 390,000 or so clones, 70% to 90% found once. Sequenced: peripheral blood. The receptors derive from a woman younger than 45 with active or convalescent COVID-19.

This rearrangement joins TRBV5-6 to TRBJ2-7; D might be TRBD1 (6 bases). CDR3 length equals 15 residues. Trimming removed 2 bases from V and 3 bases from J, with 15 bases in between. The germline gives CDR1 SGHDT, CDR2 YYEEEE. The CDR3 DNA reads TGTGCCAGCAGCTTTGGACAGACAGCATACTACGAGCAGTACTTC. This gives the protein CASSFGQTAYYEQYF. Filled out from reference TRBV5-6 and TRBJ2-7, the complete variable domain reads DAGVTQSPTHLIKTRGQQVTLRCSPKSGHDTVSWYQQALGQGPQFIFQYYEEEERQRGNFPDRFSGHQFPNYSSELNVNALLLGDSALYLCASSFGQTAYYEQYFGPGTRLTVT.

This clone has at least ten counts. The rearrangement joins TRBV5-4 to TRBJ2-5, with D possibly TRBD1 on 6 matching bases. Germline assignment: CDR1 SGHNT and CDR2 YYREEE (reference sequence). This CDR3 spans 13 amino acids. The germline V and J ends were trimmed by 4 bases and 5 bases, with 12 bases remaining between them. The CDR3: CASSLDRSETQYF. The CDR3 DNA reads as TGTGCCAGCAGCCTAGACAGGTCCGAGACCCAGTACTTC. Filled out from reference TRBV5-4 and TRBJ2-5, the complete variable domain reads ETGVTQSPTHLIKTRGQQVTLRCSSQSGHNTVSWYQQALGQGPQFIFQYYREEENGRGNFPPRFSGLQFPNYSSELNVNALELDDSALYLCASSLDRSETQYFGPGTRLLVL.

This chain joins TRBV19 and TRBJ1-2; D not resolved. Germline V gene data show CDR1 as LNHDA and CDR2 as SQIVND (reference sequence). V was pared by 4 bases and J by 4 bases, with 19 bases between. The CDR3 length is 16 residues. CDR3 loop: CASSTLPSAGFYGYTF. The CDR3 DNA reads as TGTGCCAGTAGTACCTTACCCTCGGCAGGCTTCTATGGCTACACCTTC.

The V and J genes are TRBV11-2 and TRBJ1-6; 7 bases agree with TRBD1. CDR3 length: 16 amino acids. With 5 bases clipped from V and 0 bases from J, the junction kept 4 bases outside the gene matches. Germline V lookup: CDR1 SGHAT, CDR2 FQNNGV. The CDR3 DNA is TGTGCCAGCAGCCCGGGGGACAGCTCCTATAATTCACCCCTCCACTTT. Translated, it gives CASSPGDSSYNSPLHF. The whole variable domain, remainder taken from reference TRBV11-2 and TRBJ1-6, is EAGVAQSPRYKIIEKRQSVAFWCNPISGHATLYWYQQILGQGPKLLIQFQNNGVVDDSQLPKDRFSAERLKGVDSTLKIQPAKLEDSAVYLCASSPGDSSYNSPLHFGNGTRLTVT.

The chain joins TRBV9 to TRBJ2-7, with a weak D call TRBD1 (5 bases). Per germline, CDR1 SGDLS and CDR2 YYNGEE. Trimming removed 0 bases at V and 3 bases at J, with 13 bases between. The CDR3 has 15 amino acids. DNA for the CDR3: TGTGCCAGCAGCGTAGGGGTTGGACAAGGCTACGAGCAGTACTTC. Its protein product is CASSVGVGQGYEQYF. Looking up the rest from reference TRBV9 and TRBJ2-7 gives the full variable domain: DSGVTQTPKHLITATGQRVTLRCSPRSGDLSVYWYQQSLDQGLQFLIQYYNGEERAKGNILERFSAQQFPDLHSELNLSSLELGDSALYFCASSVGVGQGYEQYFGPGTRLTVT.

J is TRBJ1-1 and V is TRBV6-1, with D perhaps matching TRBD1 (5 bases). V was pared by 3 bases and J by 6 bases, with 14 bases between. The CDR3 runs to 14 residues. The germline CDR1 and CDR2 sequences are MNHNS and SASEGT. The CDR3 nucleotides are TGTGCCAGCAGTGACCATCAGGGTGGATCTGAAGCTTTCTTT. This translates into CASSDHQGGSEAFF.

The V gene is TRBV6-5, the J gene TRBJ1-1; a possible D gene is TRBD1 (5 bases). The germline V gene has CDR1 MNHEY and CDR2 SVGAGI. V dropped 8 bases and J dropped 5 bases, with 9 bases sitting between them. This CDR3 has 11 residues. CDR3 in amino acids: CASDGGTEAFF. The CDR3 region has the DNA TGTGCCAGCGACGGGGGGACTGAAGCTTTCTTT.

V usage is TRBV6-5 and J usage is TRBJ1-5, with TRBD1 matching 7 bases. V trimming: 2 bases; J trimming: 0 bases; junction bases outside the gene matches: 4. The CDR3 has 16 amino acids. Germline CDR1 reads MNHEY; CDR2 reads SVGAGI. CDR3 in DNA: TGTGCCAGCAGTTACGGGACAGTGTATAGCAATCAGCCCCAGCATTTT. It specifies CASSYGTVYSNQPQHF.

The chain combines TRBV7-9 with TRBJ2-2; D is possibly TRBD2 (5 bases). Deletions cut 1 base from V and 3 bases from J, with 15 bases between. This CDR3 region has 17 residues. CDR1 and CDR2 (germline): SEHNR, FQNEAQ (reference sequence). The CDR3 coding sequence is TGTGCCAGCAGCTTAGACCGGGGTTTGGCGGACACCGGGGAGCTGTTTTTT. This codes for CASSLDRGLADTGELFF. The variable domain in full, completed from reference TRBV7-9 and TRBJ2-2, reads DTGVSQNPRHKITKRGQNVTFRCDPISEHNRLYWYRQTLGQGPEFLTYFQNEAQLEKSRLLSDRFSAERPKGSFSTLEIQRTEQGDSAMYLCASSLDRGLADTGELFFGEGSRLTVL.

J is TRBJ1-1 and V is TRBV6-4; D is ambiguous. The CDR3 contains 13 residues. Germline V gene lookup returns CDR1 MRHNA and CDR2 SNTAGT. V gave up 0 bases and J gave up 3 bases, with 5 bases separating them. The CDR3 sequence is CASSDSKHTEAFF. The CDR3 nucleotides are TGTGCCAGCAGTGACTCGAAGCACACTGAAGCTTTCTTT.

The rearrangement joins TRBV11-3 to TRBJ1-1; D remains unclear. The CDR3 spans 12 residues. Germline V lookup: CDR1 SGHNT, CDR2 YENEEA. The V gene lost 0 bases and the J gene lost 9 bases, with 8 bases spanning the gap. The CDR3 DNA follows: TGTGCCAGCAGCTTAGATGCTGGGCAAGCTTTCTTT. This sequence encodes CASSLDAGQAFF.

V gene TRBV5-1 combines with J gene TRBJ1-2, with D possibly being TRBD1 (5 bases). The CDR3 covers 15 residues. Germline-derived CDR1 and CDR2 are SGHRS and YFSETQ. The germline V and J ends were trimmed by 5 bases and 1 base, with 15 bases remaining between them. CDR3 residues: CASSQTAEFNYGYTF. The CDR3 nucleotides read TGCGCCAGCAGTCAGACAGCCGAATTTAACTATGGCTACACCTTC.

The gene calls are TRBV2 and TRBJ1-5; 8 bases align to TRBD1. CDR1 and CDR2 (germline): SNHLY, FYNNEI. CDR3 size: 14 residues. The V gene end was trimmed by 7 bases and the J gene end by 3 bases; junction bases not matched to a gene: 5. The CDR3 reads CASTAGGPNQPQHF. CDR3 in DNA: TGTGCCAGCACGGCAGGGGGCCCCAATCAGCCCCAGCATTTT.

The gene calls are TRBV18 and TRBJ1-1; 7 bases align to TRBD1. The V and J ends lost 1 base and 8 bases, in that order; junction bases with no gene match: 7. The germline CDR1 and CDR2 sequences are KGHSH and LQKENI. The CDR3 is 14 amino acids. CDR3 bases: TGTGCCAGCTCACCACAGATAGACAGGGAGGAAGCTTTCTTT. Translated, it gives CASSPQIDREEAFF.